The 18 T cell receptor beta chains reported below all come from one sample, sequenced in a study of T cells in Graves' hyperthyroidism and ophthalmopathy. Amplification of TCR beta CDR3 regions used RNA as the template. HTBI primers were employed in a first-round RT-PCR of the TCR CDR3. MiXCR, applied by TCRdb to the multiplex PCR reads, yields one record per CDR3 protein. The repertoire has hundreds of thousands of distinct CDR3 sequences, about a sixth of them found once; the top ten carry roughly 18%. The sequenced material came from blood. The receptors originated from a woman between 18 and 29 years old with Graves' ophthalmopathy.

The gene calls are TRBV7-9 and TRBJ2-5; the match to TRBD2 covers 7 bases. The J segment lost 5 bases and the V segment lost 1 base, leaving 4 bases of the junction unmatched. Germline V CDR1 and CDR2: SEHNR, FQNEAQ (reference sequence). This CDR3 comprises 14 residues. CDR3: CASSLGGRSETQYF. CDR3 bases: TGTGCCAGCAGCTTAGGCGGGAGATCGGAGACCCAGTACTTC.

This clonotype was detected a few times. Here the CDR3 reads CAVSNGTGGFLIYGYTF. CDR3 nucleotides: TGTGCCGTCTCGAACGGGACAGGGGGCTTTCTCATTTATGGCTACACCTTC. The genes are TRBV10-3 and TRBJ1-2, with TRBD1 matching over 12 bases. The junction had 18 bases not matched to a gene; V was cut back by 11 bases and J by 5 bases. Germline loops: CDR1 ENHRY, CDR2 SYGVKD. The CDR3 sequence is 17 residues long.

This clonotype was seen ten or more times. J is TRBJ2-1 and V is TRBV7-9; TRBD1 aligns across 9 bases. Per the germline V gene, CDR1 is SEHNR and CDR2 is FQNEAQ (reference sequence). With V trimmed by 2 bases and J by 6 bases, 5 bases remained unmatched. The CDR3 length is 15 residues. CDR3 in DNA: TGTGCCAGCAGCTTAATGGGGACAGGGTCCAATGAGCAGTTCTTC. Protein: CASSLMGTGSNEQFF.

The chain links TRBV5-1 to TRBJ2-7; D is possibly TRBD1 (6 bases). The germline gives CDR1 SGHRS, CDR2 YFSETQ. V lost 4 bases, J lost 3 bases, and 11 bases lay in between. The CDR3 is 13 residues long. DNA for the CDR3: TGCGCCAGCAGCGTGGGGGACAACTACGAGCAGTACTTC. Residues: CASSVGDNYEQYF.

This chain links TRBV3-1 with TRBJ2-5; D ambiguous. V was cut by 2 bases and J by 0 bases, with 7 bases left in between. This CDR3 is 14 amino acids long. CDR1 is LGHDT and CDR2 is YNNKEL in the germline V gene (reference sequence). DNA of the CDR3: TGTGCCAGCAGCCAATATCAGAACCAAGAGACCCAGTACTTC. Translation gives CASSQYQNQETQYF.

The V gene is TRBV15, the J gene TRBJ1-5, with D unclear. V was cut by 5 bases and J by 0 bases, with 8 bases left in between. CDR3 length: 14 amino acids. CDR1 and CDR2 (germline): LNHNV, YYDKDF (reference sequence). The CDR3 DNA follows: TGTGCCACCAGCGACTGGGGTAGCAATCAGCCCCAGCATTTT. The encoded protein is CATSDWGSNQPQHF.

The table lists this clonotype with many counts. In DNA form, the CDR3 reads TGTGCCAGCAGCCAATTCTGGACTGAAGCTTTCTTT. Amino acid sequence: CASSQFWTEAFF. The chain is built from TRBV16 and TRBJ1-1; D is unresolved. CDR1 is KGHSY and CDR2 is FQNENV in the germline V gene. The ends were cut back, 1 base at V and 5 bases at J, with 5 bases in the middle. This CDR3 spans 12 amino acids.

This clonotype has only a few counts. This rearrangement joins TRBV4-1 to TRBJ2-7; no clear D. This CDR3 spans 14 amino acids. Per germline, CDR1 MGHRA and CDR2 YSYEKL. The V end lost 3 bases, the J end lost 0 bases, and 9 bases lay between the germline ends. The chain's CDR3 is CASSHPGPSYEQYF. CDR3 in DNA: TGCGCCAGCAGCCACCCGGGTCCCTCCTACGAGCAGTACTTC.

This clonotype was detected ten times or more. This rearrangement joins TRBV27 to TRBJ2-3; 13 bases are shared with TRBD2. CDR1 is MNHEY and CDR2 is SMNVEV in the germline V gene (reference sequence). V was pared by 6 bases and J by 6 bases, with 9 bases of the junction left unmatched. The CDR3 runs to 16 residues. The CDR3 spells CASRATSGGGSDTQYF. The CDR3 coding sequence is TGTGCCAGCAGGGCCACTAGCGGGGGGGGCAGCGATACGCAGTATTTT.

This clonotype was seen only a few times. The CDR3 sequence is CASGLVRRYNEQFF. CDR3 bases: TGTGCTAGTGGTTTGGTACGGCGGTACAATGAGCAGTTCTTC. The genes are TRBV12-5 and TRBJ2-1; D not certain. The CDR3 runs to 14 residues. The germline gives CDR1 LGHNT, CDR2 FRNRAP. Trimming stripped 0 bases from V and 4 bases from J, with 7 bases between.

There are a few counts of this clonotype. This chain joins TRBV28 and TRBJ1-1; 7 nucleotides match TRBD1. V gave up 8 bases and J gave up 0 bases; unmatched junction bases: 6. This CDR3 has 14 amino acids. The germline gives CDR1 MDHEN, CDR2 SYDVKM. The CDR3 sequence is CASRDSLMNTEAFF. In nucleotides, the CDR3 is TGTGCCAGCCGGGACAGCCTCATGAACACTGAAGCTTTCTTT.

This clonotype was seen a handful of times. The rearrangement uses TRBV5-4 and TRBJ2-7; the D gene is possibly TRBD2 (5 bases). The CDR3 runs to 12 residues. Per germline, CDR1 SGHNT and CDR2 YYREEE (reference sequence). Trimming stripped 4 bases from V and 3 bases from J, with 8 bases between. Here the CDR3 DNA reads TGTGCCAGCAGCGTGGACTTCTACGAGCAGTACTTC. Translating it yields CASSVDFYEQYF.

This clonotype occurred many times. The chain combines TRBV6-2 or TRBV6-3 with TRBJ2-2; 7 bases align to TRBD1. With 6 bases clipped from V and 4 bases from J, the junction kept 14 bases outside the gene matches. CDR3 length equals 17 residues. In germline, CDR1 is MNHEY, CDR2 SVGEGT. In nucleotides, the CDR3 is TGTGCCAGCAGCCCTAAACCTCCAGACAGGGCCACCGGGGAGCTGTTTTTT. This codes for CASSPKPPDRATGELFF.

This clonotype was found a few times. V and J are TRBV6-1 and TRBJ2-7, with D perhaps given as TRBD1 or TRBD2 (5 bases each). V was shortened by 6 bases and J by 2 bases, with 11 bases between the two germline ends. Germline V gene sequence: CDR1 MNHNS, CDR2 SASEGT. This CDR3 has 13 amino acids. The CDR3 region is CASRGPNAYEQYF. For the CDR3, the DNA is TGTGCCAGCAGGGGACCTAATGCCTACGAGCAGTACTTC.

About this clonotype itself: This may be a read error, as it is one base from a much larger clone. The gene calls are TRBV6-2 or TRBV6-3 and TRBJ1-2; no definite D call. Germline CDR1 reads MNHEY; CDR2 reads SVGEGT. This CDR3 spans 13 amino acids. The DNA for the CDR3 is TGTGCCAGAAGTTATTCGGCTTACTATGGCTACACCTTC. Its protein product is CARSYSAYYGYTF.

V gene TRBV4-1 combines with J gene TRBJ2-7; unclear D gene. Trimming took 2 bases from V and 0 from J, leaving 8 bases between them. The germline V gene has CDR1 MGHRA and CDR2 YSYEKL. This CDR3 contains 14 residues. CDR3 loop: CASSQQVFSYEQYF. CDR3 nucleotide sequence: TGCGCCAGCAGCCAACAGGTTTTCTCCTACGAGCAGTACTTC.

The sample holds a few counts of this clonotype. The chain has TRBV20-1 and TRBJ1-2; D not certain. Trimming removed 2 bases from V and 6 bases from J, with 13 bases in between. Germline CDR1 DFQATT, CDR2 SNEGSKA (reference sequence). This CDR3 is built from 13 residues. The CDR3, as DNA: TGCAGTGCTAGACCTTGGCTGTCGGATGGCTACACCTTC. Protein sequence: CSARPWLSDGYTF.

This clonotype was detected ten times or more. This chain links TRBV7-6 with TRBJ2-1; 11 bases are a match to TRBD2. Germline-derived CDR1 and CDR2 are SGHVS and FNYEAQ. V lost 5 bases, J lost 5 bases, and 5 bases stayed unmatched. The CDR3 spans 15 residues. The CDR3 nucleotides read TGTGCCAGCAGCCCACTAGCGGGAGTTCACAATGAGCAGTTCTTC. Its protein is CASSPLAGVHNEQFF.